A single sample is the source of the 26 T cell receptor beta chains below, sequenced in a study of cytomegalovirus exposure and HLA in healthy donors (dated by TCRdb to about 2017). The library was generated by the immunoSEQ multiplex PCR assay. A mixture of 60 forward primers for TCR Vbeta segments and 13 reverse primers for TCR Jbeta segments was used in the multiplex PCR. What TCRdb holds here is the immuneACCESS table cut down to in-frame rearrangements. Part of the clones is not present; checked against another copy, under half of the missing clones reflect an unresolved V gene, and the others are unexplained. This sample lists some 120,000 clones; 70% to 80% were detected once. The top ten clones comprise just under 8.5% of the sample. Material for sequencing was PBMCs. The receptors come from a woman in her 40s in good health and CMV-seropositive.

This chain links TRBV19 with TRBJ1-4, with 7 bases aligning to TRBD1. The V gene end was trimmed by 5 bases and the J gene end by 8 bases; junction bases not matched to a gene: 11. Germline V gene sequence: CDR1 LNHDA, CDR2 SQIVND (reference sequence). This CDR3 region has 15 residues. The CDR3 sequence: CASSLPGTAGEKLFF. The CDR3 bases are TGTGCCAGTAGTCTACCCGGGACAGCAGGGGAAAAACTGTTTTTT.

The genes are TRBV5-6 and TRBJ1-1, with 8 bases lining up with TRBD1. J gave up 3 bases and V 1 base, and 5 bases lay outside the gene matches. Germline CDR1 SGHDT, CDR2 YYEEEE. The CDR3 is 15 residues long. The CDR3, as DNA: TGTGCCAGCAGCTTGTTCCAGGGGGCTGACACTGAAGCTTTCTTT. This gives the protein CASSLFQGADTEAFF.

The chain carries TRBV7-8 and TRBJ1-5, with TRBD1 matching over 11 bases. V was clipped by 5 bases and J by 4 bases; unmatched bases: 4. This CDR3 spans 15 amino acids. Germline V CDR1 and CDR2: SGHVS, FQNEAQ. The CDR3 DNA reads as TGTGCCAGCAGCGCTGGGACAGGGGGTAATCAGCCCCAGCATTTT. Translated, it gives CASSAGTGGNQPQHF.

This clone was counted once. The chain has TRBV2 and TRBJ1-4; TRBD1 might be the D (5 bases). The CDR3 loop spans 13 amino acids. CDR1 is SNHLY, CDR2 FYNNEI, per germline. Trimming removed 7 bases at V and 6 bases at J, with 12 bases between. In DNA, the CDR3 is TGTGCCAGCATTGGGACTCTAGATGAAAAACTGTTTTTT. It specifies CASIGTLDEKLFF. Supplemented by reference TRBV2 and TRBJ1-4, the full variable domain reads EPEVTQTPSHQVTQMGQEVILRCVPISNHLYFYWYRQILGQKVEFLVSFYNNEISEKSEIFDDQFSVERPDGSNFTLKIRSTKLEDSAMYFCASIGTLDEKLFFGSGTQLSVL.

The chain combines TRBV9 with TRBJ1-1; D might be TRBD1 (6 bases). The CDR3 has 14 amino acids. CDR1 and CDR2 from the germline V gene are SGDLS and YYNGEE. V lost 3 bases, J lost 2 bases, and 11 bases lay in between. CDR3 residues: CASSGGQSNTEAFF. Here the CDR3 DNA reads TGTGCCAGCAGCGGTGGACAGAGCAACACTGAAGCTTTCTTT.

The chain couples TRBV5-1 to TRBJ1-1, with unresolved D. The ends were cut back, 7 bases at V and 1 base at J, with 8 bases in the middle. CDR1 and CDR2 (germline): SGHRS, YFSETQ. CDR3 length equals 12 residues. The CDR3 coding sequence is TGCGCCAGCGGCTACACGAACACTGAAGCTTTCTTT. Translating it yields CASGYTNTEAFF.

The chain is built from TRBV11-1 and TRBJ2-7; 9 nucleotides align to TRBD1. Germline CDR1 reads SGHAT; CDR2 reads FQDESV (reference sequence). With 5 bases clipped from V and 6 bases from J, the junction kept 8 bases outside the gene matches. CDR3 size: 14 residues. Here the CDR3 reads CASSPRTGESEQYF. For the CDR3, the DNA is TGTGCCAGCAGCCCACGGACAGGGGAGAGCGAGCAGTACTTC.

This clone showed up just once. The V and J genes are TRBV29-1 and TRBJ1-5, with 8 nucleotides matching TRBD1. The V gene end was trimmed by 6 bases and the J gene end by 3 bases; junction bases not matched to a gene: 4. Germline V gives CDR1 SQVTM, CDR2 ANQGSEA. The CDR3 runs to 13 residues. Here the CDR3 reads CSVGQGNNQPQHF. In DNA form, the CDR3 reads TGCAGCGTAGGACAGGGTAACAATCAGCCCCAGCATTTT. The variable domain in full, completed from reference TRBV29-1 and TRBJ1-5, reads SAVISQKPSRDICQRGTSLTIQCQVDSQVTMMFWYRQQPGQSLTLIATANQGSEATYESGFVIDKFPISRPNLTFSTLTVSNMSPEDSSIYLCSVGQGNNQPQHFGDGTRLSIL.

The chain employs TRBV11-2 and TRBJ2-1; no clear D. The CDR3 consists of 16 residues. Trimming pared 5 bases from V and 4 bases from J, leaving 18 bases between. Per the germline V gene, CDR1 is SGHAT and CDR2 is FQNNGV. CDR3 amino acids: CASSVVLTNFYNEQFF. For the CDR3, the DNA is TGTGCCAGCAGCGTTGTATTAACTAACTTTTACAATGAGCAGTTCTTC.

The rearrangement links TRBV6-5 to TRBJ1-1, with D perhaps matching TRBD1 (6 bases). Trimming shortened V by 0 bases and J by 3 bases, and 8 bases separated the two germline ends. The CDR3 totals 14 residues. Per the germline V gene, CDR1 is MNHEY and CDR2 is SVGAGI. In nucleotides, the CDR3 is TGTGCCAGCAGTTACTCGGCAGGGGACACTGAAGCTTTCTTT. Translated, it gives CASSYSAGDTEAFF.

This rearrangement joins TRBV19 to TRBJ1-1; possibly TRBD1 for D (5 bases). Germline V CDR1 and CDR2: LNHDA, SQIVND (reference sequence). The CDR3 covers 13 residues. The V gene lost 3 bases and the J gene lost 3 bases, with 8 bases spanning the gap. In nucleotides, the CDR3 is TGTGCCAGTAGTATCGACAGACACACTGAAGCTTTCTTT. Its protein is CASSIDRHTEAFF.

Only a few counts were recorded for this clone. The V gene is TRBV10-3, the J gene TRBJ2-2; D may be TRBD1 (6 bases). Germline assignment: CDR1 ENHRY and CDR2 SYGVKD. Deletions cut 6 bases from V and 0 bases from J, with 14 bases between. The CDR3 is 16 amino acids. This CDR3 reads CAISGNRAPNTGELFF. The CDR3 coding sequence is TGTGCCATCAGCGGGAACAGGGCCCCGAACACCGGGGAGCTGTTTTTT.

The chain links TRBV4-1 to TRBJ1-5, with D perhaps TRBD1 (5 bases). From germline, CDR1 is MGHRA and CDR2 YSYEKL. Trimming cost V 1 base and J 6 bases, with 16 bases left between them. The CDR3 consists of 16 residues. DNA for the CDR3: TGCGCCAGCAGCCAAGGGTTCGGGGGATCGGGTCAGCCCCAGCATTTT. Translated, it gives CASSQGFGGSGQPQHF.

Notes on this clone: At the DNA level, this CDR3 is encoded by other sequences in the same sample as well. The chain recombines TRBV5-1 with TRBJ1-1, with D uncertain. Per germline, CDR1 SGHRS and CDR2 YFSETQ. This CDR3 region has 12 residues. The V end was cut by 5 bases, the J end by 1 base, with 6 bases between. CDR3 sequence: CASRTGNTEAFF. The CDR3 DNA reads TGCGCCAGCAGGACGGGGAACACTGAAGCTTTCTTT. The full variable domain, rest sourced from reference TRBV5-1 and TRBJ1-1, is KAGVTQTPRYLIKTRGQQVTLSCSPISGHRSVSWYQQTPGQGLQFLFEYFSETQRNKGNFPGRFSGRQFSNSRSEMNVSTLELGDSALYLCASRTGNTEAFFGQGTRLTVV.

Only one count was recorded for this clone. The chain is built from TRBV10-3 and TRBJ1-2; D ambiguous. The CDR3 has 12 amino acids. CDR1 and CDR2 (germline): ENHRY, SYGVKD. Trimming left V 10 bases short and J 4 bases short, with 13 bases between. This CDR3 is CATGGGSYGYTF. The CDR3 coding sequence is TGTGCCACTGGCGGAGGGAGCTATGGCTACACCTTC.

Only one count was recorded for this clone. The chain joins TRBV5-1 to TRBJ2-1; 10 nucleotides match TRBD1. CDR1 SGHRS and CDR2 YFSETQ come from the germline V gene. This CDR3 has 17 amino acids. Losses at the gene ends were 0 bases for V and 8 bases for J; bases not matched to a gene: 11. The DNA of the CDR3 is TGCGCCAGCAGCTTGGCCTTCACCGGGACAGGGGTTCATGAGCAGTTCTTC. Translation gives CASSLAFTGTGVHEQFF.

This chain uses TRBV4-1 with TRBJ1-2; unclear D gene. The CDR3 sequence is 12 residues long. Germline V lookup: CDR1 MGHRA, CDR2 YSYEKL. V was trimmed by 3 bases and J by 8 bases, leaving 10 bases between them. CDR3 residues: CASSHGSGGYTF. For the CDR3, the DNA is TGCGCCAGCAGCCACGGTTCGGGGGGCTACACCTTC.

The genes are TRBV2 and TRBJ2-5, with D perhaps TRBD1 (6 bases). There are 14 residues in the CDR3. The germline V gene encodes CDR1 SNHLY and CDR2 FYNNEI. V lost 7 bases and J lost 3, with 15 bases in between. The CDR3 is CASTSGENKETQYF. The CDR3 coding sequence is TGTGCCAGCACCTCAGGGGAGAATAAAGAGACCCAGTACTTC.

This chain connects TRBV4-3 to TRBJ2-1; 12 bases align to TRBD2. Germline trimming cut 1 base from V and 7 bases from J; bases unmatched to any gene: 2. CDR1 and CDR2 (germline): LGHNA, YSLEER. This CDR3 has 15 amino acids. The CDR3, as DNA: TGCGCCAGCAGCCAAGGGACTAGCGGGGTTAATGAGCAGTTCTTC. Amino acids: CASSQGTSGVNEQFF.

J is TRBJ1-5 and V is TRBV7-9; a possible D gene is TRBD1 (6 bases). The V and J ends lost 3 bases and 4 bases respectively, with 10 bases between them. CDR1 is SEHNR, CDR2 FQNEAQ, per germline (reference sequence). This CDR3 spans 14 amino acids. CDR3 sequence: CASSLDSPNQPQHF. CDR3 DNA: TGTGCCAGCAGCTTGGACAGTCCAAATCAGCCCCAGCATTTT.

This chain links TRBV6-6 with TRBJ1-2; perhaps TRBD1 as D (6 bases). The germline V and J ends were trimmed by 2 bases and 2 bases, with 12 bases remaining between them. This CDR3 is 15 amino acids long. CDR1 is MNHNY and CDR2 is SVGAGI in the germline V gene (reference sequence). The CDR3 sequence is CASSYQAGANYGYTF. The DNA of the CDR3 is TGTGCCAGCAGTTACCAGGCAGGGGCGAACTATGGCTACACCTTC.

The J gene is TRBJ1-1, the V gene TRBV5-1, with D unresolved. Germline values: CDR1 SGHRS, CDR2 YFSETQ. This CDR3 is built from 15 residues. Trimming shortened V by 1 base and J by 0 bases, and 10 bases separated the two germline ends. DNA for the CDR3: TGCGCCAGCAGCTTGTATTCACGGGTGAACACTGAAGCTTTCTTT. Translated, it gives CASSLYSRVNTEAFF.

CDR3 loop: CASSLDPGNTEAFF. For the CDR3, the DNA is TGCGCCAGCAGCTTGGATCCGGGAAACACTGAAGCTTTCTTT. This chain joins TRBV5-1 and TRBJ1-1; the D is unclear. There are 14 residues in the CDR3. Germline V CDR1 and CDR2: SGHRS, YFSETQ. V was clipped by 0 bases and J by 2 bases, with 8 bases between them.

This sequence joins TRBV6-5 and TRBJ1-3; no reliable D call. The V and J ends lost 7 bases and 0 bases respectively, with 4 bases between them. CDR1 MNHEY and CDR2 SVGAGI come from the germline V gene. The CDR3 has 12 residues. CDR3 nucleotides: TGTGCCAGCACATCCTCTGGAAACACCATATATTTT. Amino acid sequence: CASTSSGNTIYF.

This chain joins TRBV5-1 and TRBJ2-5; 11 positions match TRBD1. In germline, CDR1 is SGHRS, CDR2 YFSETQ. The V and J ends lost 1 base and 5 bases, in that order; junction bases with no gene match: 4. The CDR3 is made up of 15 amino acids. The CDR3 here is CASSLWTGGDETQYF. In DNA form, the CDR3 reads TGCGCCAGCAGCTTGTGGACAGGGGGCGATGAGACCCAGTACTTC.

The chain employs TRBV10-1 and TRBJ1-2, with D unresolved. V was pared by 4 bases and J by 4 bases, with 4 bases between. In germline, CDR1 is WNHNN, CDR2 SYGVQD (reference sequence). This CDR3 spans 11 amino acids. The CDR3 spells CASSVFYGYTF. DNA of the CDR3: TGCGCCAGCAGTGTATTCTATGGCTACACCTTC.